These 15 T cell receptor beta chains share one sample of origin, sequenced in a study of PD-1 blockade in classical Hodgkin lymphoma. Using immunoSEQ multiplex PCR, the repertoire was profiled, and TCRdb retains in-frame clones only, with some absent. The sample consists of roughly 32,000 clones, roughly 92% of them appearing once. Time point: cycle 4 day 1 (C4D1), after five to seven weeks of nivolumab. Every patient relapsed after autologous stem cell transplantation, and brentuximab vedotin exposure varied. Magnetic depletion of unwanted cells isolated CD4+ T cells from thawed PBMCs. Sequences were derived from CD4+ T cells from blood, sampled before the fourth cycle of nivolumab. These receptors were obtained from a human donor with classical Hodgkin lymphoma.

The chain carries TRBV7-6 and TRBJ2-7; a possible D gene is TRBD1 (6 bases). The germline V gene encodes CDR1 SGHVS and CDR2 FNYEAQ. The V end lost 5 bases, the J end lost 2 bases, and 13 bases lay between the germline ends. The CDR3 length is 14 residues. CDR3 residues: CASSPGRGPYEQYF. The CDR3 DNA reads TGTGCCAGCAGCCCGGGCAGGGGTCCCTACGAGCAGTACTTC.

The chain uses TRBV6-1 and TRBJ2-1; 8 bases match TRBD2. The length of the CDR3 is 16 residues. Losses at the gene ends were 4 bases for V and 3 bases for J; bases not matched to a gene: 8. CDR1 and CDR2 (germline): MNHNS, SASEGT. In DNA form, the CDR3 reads TGTGCCAGCAGTGTTAGTAGCGGGATCCTCTACAATGAGCAGTTCTTC. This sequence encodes CASSVSSGILYNEQFF.

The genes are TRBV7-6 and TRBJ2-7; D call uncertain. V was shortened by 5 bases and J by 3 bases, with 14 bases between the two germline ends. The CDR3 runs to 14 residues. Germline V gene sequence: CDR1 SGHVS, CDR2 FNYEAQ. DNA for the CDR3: TGTGCCAGCAGCGACCCCCGACGGAACTACGAGCAGTACTTC. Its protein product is CASSDPRRNYEQYF.

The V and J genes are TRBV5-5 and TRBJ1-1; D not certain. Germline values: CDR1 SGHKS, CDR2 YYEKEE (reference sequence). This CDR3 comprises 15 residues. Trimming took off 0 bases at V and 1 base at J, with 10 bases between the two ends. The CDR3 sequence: CASSLAVAGNTEAFF. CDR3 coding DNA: TGTGCCAGCAGCTTGGCTGTCGCAGGGAACACTGAAGCTTTCTTT. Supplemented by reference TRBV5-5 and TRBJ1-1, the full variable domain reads DAGVTQSPTHLIKTRGQQVTLRCSPISGHKSVSWYQQVLGQGPQFIFQYYEKEERGRGNFPDRFSARQFPNYSSELNVNALLLGDSALYLCASSLAVAGNTEAFFGQGTRLTVV.

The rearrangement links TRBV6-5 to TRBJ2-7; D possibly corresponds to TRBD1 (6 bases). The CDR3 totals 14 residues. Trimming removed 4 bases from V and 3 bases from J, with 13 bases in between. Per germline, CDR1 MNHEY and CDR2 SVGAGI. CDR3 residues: CASSSTGHNYEQYF. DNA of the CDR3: TGTGCCAGCAGTTCTACGGGACATAACTACGAGCAGTACTTC.

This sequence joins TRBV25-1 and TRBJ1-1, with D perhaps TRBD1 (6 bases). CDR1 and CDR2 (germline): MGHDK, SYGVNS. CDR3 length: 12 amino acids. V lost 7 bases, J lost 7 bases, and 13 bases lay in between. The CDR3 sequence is CASIPRGGEAFF. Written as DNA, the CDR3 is TGTGCCAGCATTCCAAGAGGGGGTGAAGCTTTCTTT.

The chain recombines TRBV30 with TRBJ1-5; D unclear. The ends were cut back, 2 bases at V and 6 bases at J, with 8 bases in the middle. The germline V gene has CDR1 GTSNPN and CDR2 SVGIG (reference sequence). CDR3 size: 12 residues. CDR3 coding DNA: TGTGCCTGGAGTATTTATAGTCAGCCCCAGCATTTT. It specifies CAWSIYSQPQHF.

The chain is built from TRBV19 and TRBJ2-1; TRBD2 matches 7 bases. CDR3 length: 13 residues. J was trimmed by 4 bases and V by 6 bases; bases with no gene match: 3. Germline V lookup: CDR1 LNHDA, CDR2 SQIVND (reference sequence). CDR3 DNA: TGTGCCAGTAGAGGGCGGGGGTACAATGAGCAGTTCTTC. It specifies CASRGRGYNEQFF.

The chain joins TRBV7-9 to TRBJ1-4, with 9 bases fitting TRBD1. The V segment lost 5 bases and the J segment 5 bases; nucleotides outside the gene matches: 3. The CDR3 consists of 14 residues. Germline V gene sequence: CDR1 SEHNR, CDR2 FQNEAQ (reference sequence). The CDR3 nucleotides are TGTGCCAGCAGCCTGGACAGGGGCAATGAAAAACTGTTTTTT. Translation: CASSLDRGNEKLFF.

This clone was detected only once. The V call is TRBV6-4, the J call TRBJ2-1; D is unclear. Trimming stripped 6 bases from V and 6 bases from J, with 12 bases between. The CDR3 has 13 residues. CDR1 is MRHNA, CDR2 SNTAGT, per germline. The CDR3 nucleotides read TGTGCCAGCAGCAAGACTGGGCCCAATGAGCAGTTCTTC. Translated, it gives CASSKTGPNEQFF.

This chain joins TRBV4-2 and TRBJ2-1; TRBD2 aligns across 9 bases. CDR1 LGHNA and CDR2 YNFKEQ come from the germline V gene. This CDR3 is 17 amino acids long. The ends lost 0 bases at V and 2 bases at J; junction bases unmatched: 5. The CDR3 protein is CASSQDLPSGAYNEQFF. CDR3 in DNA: TGTGCCAGCAGCCAAGATTTACCTAGCGGGGCCTACAATGAGCAGTTCTTC.

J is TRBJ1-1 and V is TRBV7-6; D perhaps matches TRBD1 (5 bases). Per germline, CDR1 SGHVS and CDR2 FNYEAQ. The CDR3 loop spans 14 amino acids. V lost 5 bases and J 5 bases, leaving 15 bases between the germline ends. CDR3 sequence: CASSPQGRLTEAFF. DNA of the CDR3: TGTGCCAGCAGCCCGCAGGGTCGATTGACTGAAGCTTTCTTT. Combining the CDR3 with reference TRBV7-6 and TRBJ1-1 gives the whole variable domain GAGVSQSPRYKVTKRGQDVALRCDPISGHVSLYWYRQALGQGPEFLTYFNYEAQQDKSGLPNDRFSAERPEGSISTLTIQRTEQRDSAMYRCASSPQGRLTEAFFGQGTRLTVV.

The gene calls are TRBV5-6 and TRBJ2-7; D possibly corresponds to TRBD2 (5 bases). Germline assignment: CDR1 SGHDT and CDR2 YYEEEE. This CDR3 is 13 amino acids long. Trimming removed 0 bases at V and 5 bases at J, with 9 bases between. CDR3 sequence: CASSLVSGDEQYF. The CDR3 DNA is TGTGCCAGCAGCTTGGTATCCGGGGACGAGCAGTACTTC. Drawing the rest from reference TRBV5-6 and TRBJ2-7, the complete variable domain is DAGVTQSPTHLIKTRGQQVTLRCSPKSGHDTVSWYQQALGQGPQFIFQYYEEEERQRGNFPDRFSGHQFPNYSSELNVNALLLGDSALYLCASSLVSGDEQYFGPGTRLTVT.

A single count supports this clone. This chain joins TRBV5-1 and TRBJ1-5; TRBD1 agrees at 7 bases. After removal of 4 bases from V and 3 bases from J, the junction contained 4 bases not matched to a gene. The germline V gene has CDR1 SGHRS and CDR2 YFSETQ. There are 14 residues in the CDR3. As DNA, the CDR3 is TGCGCCAGCAGCCCGACAGGGATCAATCAGCCCCAGCATTTT. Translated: CASSPTGINQPQHF.

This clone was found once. CDR3 protein: CASRTTENYGYTF. In nucleotides, the CDR3 is TGTGCCAGCAGGACTACAGAGAACTATGGCTACACCTTC. This rearrangement joins TRBV28 to TRBJ1-2; D call uncertain. The V gene lost 6 bases and the J gene lost 2 bases, with 10 bases spanning the gap. Per the germline V gene, CDR1 is MDHEN and CDR2 is SYDVKM. The CDR3 is made up of 13 amino acids.